This TCR beta chain was sequenced for a study of T cells after yellow fever vaccination. Synthesis of TCR cDNA relied on 5'RACE template switching, which attached a universal primer site and UMIs. TCRdb re-derived calls from the 5' RACE reads in MiXCR, one entry per CDR3 protein. The sample holds 400,000 or so distinct CDR3 sequences, around 20% seen once. Germline values: CDR1 SEHNR, CDR2 FQNEAQ (reference sequence). V shed 5 bases, J shed 9 bases, and the junction held 14 bases outside the gene matches. This CDR3 has 15 residues. This clonotype has a handful of counts. This sequence was found in a man aged 18-30 years who received the YFV17D yellow fever vaccine. This chain uses TRBV7-9 with TRBJ2-5; TRBD2 matches 8 bases. The starting material was PBMCs, obtained before the yellow fever booster vaccination. The CDR3 nucleotides are TGTGCCAGCAGCCAAGGGACTAGTGCGCGCGGGGCCCAGTACTTC. This encodes CASSQGTSARGAQYF.